The present entry profiles one T cell receptor beta chain with its context. This record belongs to a study of blood T cell repertoires in COVID-19. Under the authors' procedure: Nucleated cell counts were estimated from reference gene primer amplification. Libraries were prepared by immunoSEQ multiplex PCR; TCRdb keeps only in-frame clonotypes and omits some of them. That table is the source of V, J and clone size, and D and trimming were worked out from the DNA. The sample lists roughly 250,000 clones, around 89% occurring once. The TCR sequence derives from a woman in her late teens or twenties who had recovered from COVID-19. Sequencing was done on a sample of PBMCs or T cells enriched from blood (not recorded which).

The CDR3 sequence: CASSGDGYYNYGYTF. CDR3 nucleotides: TGTGCCAGCAGCGGCGACGGCTACTATAACTATGGCTACACCTTC. V usage is TRBV9 and J usage is TRBJ1-2; D is unresolved. CDR1 and CDR2 from the germline V gene are SGDLS and YYNGEE. V was pared by 3 bases and J by 1 base, with 13 bases between. The CDR3 is 15 residues long.